A selection of T cell receptor beta chains follows, all from one sample in a study of memory B cells and T cells in multiple sclerosis. Repertoires were generated with immunoSEQ multiplex PCR, while TCRdb's copy carries only in-frame clones and drops some. The repertoire includes around 14,000 clones, 69% of them detected once, and 2% to 2.5% sits in the top ten. Sequencing was carried out using memory (CD45RO+) CD4+ T cells from blood. The receptors come from a human donor with multiple sclerosis. CDR3s include the opening cysteine and the closing phenylalanine or tryptophan. D genes are given only for firm matches. Rows may omit the clone size; those that give it use once, few, many or a size class.

V gene	CDR3 length	J gene	D gene	clone size	CDR3 DNA	CDR3 protein
TRBV20-1	11	TRBJ1-1	NA	medium-sized	TGCAGTGCTAGGGGGGCGACTGAAGCTTTCTTT	CSARGATEAFF
TRBV11-2	13	TRBJ2-5	NA	NA	TGTGCCAGCAGCTTAGTAGTGTACGAGACCCAGTACTTC	CASSLVVYETQYF
TRBV29-1	11	TRBJ1-3	NA	NA	TGCAGCGTGTATGCGGGAAACACCATATATTTT	CSVYAGNTIYF
TRBV4-2	14	TRBJ1-6	TRBD1	few	TGTGCCAGCAGCCAAGGGGGACAGGGGAAACCCCTCCACTTT	CASSQGGQGKPLHF
TRBV5-1	14	TRBJ2-5	TRBD1	NA	TGCGCCAGCAGCTCCTGGACAGGGATAGAGACCCAGTACTTC	CASSSWTGIETQYF
TRBV6-1	15	TRBJ1-2	NA	NA	TGTGCCAGCAGTGAAGACCCAGGGATGCCCTATGGCTACACCTTC	CASSEDPGMPYGYTF
TRBV6-1	15	TRBJ1-2	NA	NA	TGTGCCAGCAGTGAAGGACCGGGACAAGCCTATGGCTACACCTTC	CASSEGPGQAYGYTF
TRBV11-3	15	TRBJ1-6	TRBD1	NA	TGTGCCAGCAGCTTACGCGGACAGGGAGATTCACCCCTCCACTTT	CASSLRGQGDSPLHF
TRBV18	13	TRBJ2-5	NA	NA	TGTGCCAGCTCAGAATCGAACGGGGAGACCCAGTACTTC	CASSESNGETQYF
TRBV6-1	13	TRBJ2-4	TRBD2	NA	TGTGCCAGCACCCCTTGGGAGGGGAACATTCAGTACTTC	CASTPWEGNIQYF
TRBV14	13	TRBJ1-1	NA	NA	TGTGCCAGCAGCCAAGATCTTGTGACTGAAGCTTTCTTT	CASSQDLVTEAFF
TRBV6-5	12	TRBJ1-1	NA	NA	TGTGCCAGTCGGGAAGAGAACACTGAAGCTTTCTTT	CASREENTEAFF
TRBV2	14	TRBJ1-1	TRBD1	NA	TGTGCCAGCAGTGACAGGGGGCTGAACACTGAAGCTTTCTTT	CASSDRGLNTEAFF
TRBV5-6	14	TRBJ1-1	TRBD1	few	TGTGCCAGCAGCTTACCAACCGGGACAGGGAGGGCTTTCTTT	CASSLPTGTGRAFF
TRBV9	15	TRBJ1-4	NA	NA	TGTGCCAGCAGCTTCCAGGGGCAGGGTAATGAAAAACTGTTTTTT	CASSFQGQGNEKLFF
TRBV6-6	15	TRBJ2-7	TRBD2	NA	TGTGCCAGCAGCAAAGTAGCGGGGGGTACCTACGAGCAGTACTTC	CASSKVAGGTYEQYF